A single sample is the source of the 26 T cell receptor beta chains below, sequenced in a study of glioma-infiltrating T cells. Amplification of TCR alpha and beta CDR3 regions from RNA used iRepertoire nested multiplex PCR. TCRdb independently ran MiXCR on the multiplex PCR reads; one entry per CDR3 protein. This table has approximately 120,000 distinct CDR3 sequences, approximately 25% appearing once. The sample comprised glioma tissue, nonneoplastic brain tissue, or PBMCs (not recorded which). The receptors here all came from a human donor with low-grade glioma or glioblastoma, undergoing nonglioma brain surgery, or in good health (not recorded which).

This chain joins TRBV19 and TRBJ1-3; no clear D gene. The germline CDR1 and CDR2 sequences are LNHDA and SQIVND (reference sequence). This CDR3 region has 15 residues. V was cut by 9 bases and J by 2 bases, with 17 bases left in between. The chain's CDR3 is CASLRAVLAGNTIYF. The DNA of the CDR3 is TGTGCCAGCTTGCGTGCGGTTTTGGCTGGAAACACCATATATTTT.

This clonotype was seen ten or more times. The rearrangement links TRBV7-9 to TRBJ2-3; TRBD2 is a possible D gene (6 bases). The CDR3 totals 16 residues. The germline gives CDR1 SEHNR, CDR2 FQNEAQ (reference sequence). The V gene lost 5 bases and the J gene lost 0 bases, with 15 bases spanning the gap. The CDR3 DNA follows: TGTGCCAGCAGCGGGCGGGGAAGGGCTAGCACAGATACGCAGTATTTT. Translating it yields CASSGRGRASTDTQYF.

This clonotype was recorded many times. The chain combines TRBV7-9 with TRBJ2-5, with 13 bases fitting TRBD2. With V trimmed by 5 bases and J by 3 bases, 6 bases remained unmatched. Germline lookup yields CDR1 SEHNR and CDR2 FQNEAQ (reference sequence). The CDR3 length is 16 residues. CDR3 amino acids: CASSPNGLAGEETQYF. Written as DNA, the CDR3 is TGTGCCAGCAGCCCGAATGGACTAGCGGGAGAAGAGACCCAGTACTTC.

This clonotype has more than one count but fewer than ten. This chain connects TRBV5-1 to TRBJ2-5, with no clear D. V was pared by 1 base and J by 5 bases, with 9 bases between. Germline CDR1 reads SGHRS; CDR2 reads YFSETQ. The CDR3 contains 13 residues. CDR3 protein: CASSLTPPETQYF. As DNA, the CDR3 is TGCGCCAGCAGCTTGACCCCTCCTGAGACCCAGTACTTC.

This clonotype came up once. Germline is not matched at one junction end, which may reflect a read error. The chain carries TRBV2 and TRBJ2-5; the D is unclear. The germline CDR1 and CDR2 sequences are SNHLY and FYNNEI. This CDR3 contains 11 residues. For the CDR3, the DNA is TGTGCCAGCAGTGAACAAGATACCCAGTACTTC. Protein: CASSEQDTQYF.

The sample holds many counts of this clonotype. The rearrangement links TRBV6-1 to TRBJ2-3; D possibly uses TRBD1 or TRBD2 (5 bases each). V was pared by 3 bases and J by 3 bases, with 13 bases between. The germline gives CDR1 MNHNS, CDR2 SASEGT. The CDR3 runs to 15 residues. The CDR3 region has the DNA TGTGCCAGCAGTGATGCTGGGACCACAACAGATACGCAGTATTTT. Translation: CASSDAGTTTDTQYF.

This clonotype was seen a few times. J is TRBJ1-1 and V is TRBV29-1, with TRBD1 as a possible D gene (5 bases). CDR3 length equals 11 residues. The V end was cut by 7 bases, the J end by 6 bases, with 12 bases between. CDR1 is SQVTM and CDR2 is ANQGSEA in the germline V gene. The CDR3 protein is CSGRVGPEAFF. The CDR3 DNA is TGCAGCGGCAGGGTGGGCCCTGAAGCTTTCTTT.

The V and J genes are TRBV7-3 and TRBJ2-1, with TRBD2 matching over 8 bases. This CDR3 spans 15 amino acids. The J segment lost 2 bases and the V segment lost 0 bases, leaving 0 bases of the junction unmatched. In germline, CDR1 is SGHTA, CDR2 FQGTGA. CDR3 sequence (DNA): TGTGCCAGCAGCTTAACTAGCGGGGCCTACAATGAGCAGTTCTTC. As protein: CASSLTSGAYNEQFF.

This clonotype has at least ten counts. V usage is TRBV5-1 and J usage is TRBJ2-7; 7 bases line up with TRBD2. The CDR3 contains 17 residues. Germline V CDR1 and CDR2: SGHRS, YFSETQ. The V and J ends lost 0 bases and 5 bases, in that order; junction bases with no gene match: 14. Here the CDR3 reads CASSLVSLGGSNNEQYF. CDR3 bases: TGCGCCAGCAGCTTGGTTTCGCTTGGCGGGAGCAACAACGAGCAGTACTTC.

This chain joins TRBV6-2 or TRBV6-3 and TRBJ2-7, with D unresolved. The CDR3 has 15 residues. The V gene's germline CDR1 is MNHEY and CDR2 SVGEGT. Trimming pared 5 bases from V and 13 bases from J, leaving 27 bases between. DNA of the CDR3: TGTGCCAGCAGTGACTGGAGTTCTAGACCCTACGAGGAATACTTC. It is translated as CASSDWSSRPYEEYF.

This clonotype has ten or more counts. This rearrangement joins TRBV6-1 to TRBJ1-1; D ambiguous. The germline V gene has CDR1 MNHNS and CDR2 SASEGT. This CDR3 region has 13 residues. The V end was cut by 5 bases, the J end by 1 base, with 8 bases between. Written as DNA, the CDR3 is TGTGCCAGCAGTCGCCAGACGAACACTGAAGCTTTCTTT. As protein: CASSRQTNTEAFF.

Note on this clonotype: The germline gene is not matched at one end of the junction; a read error may be the cause. The gene calls are TRBV4-1 and TRBJ2-7, with TRBD2 matching over 8 bases. Per the germline V gene, CDR1 is MGHRA and CDR2 is YSYEKL. CDR3 length: 15 amino acids. The CDR3 sequence: CASSVSGDRYYERYF. CDR3 bases: TGCGCCAGCAGCGTTAGCGGGGATCGCTACTACGAGCGGTACTTC.

This clonotype was counted ten times or more. The chain uses TRBV28 and TRBJ2-3, with a possible D match to TRBD1 (6 bases). Trimming cost V 7 bases and J 4 bases, with 12 bases left between them. Germline V gene sequence: CDR1 MDHEN, CDR2 SYDVKM. The CDR3 runs to 13 residues. The CDR3 spells CASTAQGPDTQYF. The CDR3 region has the DNA TGTGCCAGCACCGCACAGGGTCCAGATACGCAGTATTTT.

This clonotype was seen at least ten times. This sequence joins TRBV7-2 and TRBJ2-1; possibly TRBD1 for D (6 bases). The CDR3 is made up of 13 amino acids. The V gene's germline CDR1 is SGHTA and CDR2 FQGNSA. The V end was cut by 2 bases, the J end by 10 bases, with 12 bases between. The CDR3 is CASSLLGQGEQFF. The CDR3 coding sequence is TGTGCCAGCAGCTTACTGGGTCAGGGGGAGCAGTTCTTC.

The sample holds a few counts of this clonotype. The chain is built from TRBV5-1 and TRBJ2-7; TRBD2 aligns across 8 bases. The length of the CDR3 is 15 residues. J gave up 2 bases and V 0 bases, and 4 bases lay outside the gene matches. Germline loops: CDR1 SGHRS, CDR2 YFSETQ. The CDR3 loop reads CASSLEGLGTYEQYF. For the CDR3, the DNA is TGCGCCAGCAGCTTGGAGGGACTAGGGACCTACGAGCAGTACTTC.

The chain links TRBV4-1 to TRBJ2-1, with a tentative D call TRBD2 (6 bases). The length of the CDR3 is 15 residues. CDR1 is MGHRA, CDR2 YSYEKL, per germline. Trimming left V 4 bases short and J 7 bases short, with 17 bases between. The CDR3 loop reads CASSPYLGRRNEQFF. The CDR3 nucleotides are TGCGCCAGCAGCCCTTACCTCGGGAGAAGAAATGAGCAGTTCTTC.

This clonotype was counted ten times or more. J is TRBJ1-2 and V is TRBV7-2; no clear D. The germline V and J ends were trimmed by 1 base and 0 bases, with 12 bases remaining between them. Per germline, CDR1 SGHTA and CDR2 FQGNSA. This CDR3 has 16 amino acids. The CDR3, as DNA: TGTGCCAGCAGCTTAGATCTCACACCGGCTAACTATGGCTACACCTTC. Protein product: CASSLDLTPANYGYTF.

This chain joins TRBV7-9 and TRBJ2-7; D is ambiguous. Trimming shortened V by 2 bases and J by 2 bases, and 10 bases separated the two germline ends. This CDR3 has 14 amino acids. Germline CDR1 and CDR2: SEHNR and FQNEAQ (reference sequence). The CDR3 loop is CASSLSGFAYEQYF. CDR3 DNA: TGTGCCAGCAGCTTATCAGGATTTGCCTACGAGCAGTACTTC.

This clonotype was seen at least ten times. V gene TRBV6-6 combines with J gene TRBJ2-1; 7 bases match TRBD2. The V gene's germline CDR1 is MNHNY and CDR2 SVGAGI (reference sequence). The CDR3 is 16 amino acids. V was pared by 0 bases and J by 0 bases, with 2 bases of the junction left unmatched. CDR3 DNA sequence: TGTGCCAGCAGTTACTCTGGGGACTACTCCTACAATGAGCAGTTCTTC. It translates to CASSYSGDYSYNEQFF.

As concerns this clonotype: The CDR3 end shows no conserved phenylalanine or tryptophan, and so a read error is likely. The chain employs TRBV20-1 and TRBJ2-5, with D perhaps matching TRBD1 (5 bases). Germline V gene lookup returns CDR1 DFQATT and CDR2 SNEGSKA (reference sequence). This CDR3 has 15 residues. This chain's CDR3 is CIAERSSWGRETQYL. The CDR3 nucleotides read TGCATTGCTGAACGAAGTTCGTGGGGCCGAGAGACCCAGTACCTC.

This clonotype came up many times. V and J are TRBV12-3 or TRBV12-4 and TRBJ2-3; 12 bases are a match to TRBD2. V dropped 4 bases and J dropped 3; count of bases not matched to a gene: 2. The CDR3 contains 15 residues. CDR3 protein: CASSWGLAGTDTQYF. The CDR3 DNA reads TGTGCCAGCAGTTGGGGACTAGCGGGTACAGATACGCAGTATTTT.

This clonotype was seen ten or more times. The genes are TRBV7-9 and TRBJ2-1; D is uncertain. V was cut by 4 bases and J by 8 bases, with 9 bases left in between. Germline V lookup: CDR1 SEHNR, CDR2 FQNEAQ (reference sequence). The CDR3 consists of 12 residues. The CDR3 bases are TGTGCCAGCAGCTCCCTTTGGGATGAGCAGTTCTTC. Translating it yields CASSSLWDEQFF.

This clonotype occurred many times. This chain links TRBV28 with TRBJ2-3; D is perhaps TRBD1 (5 bases). The V and J ends lost 6 bases and 3 bases respectively, with 22 bases between them. This CDR3 has 17 amino acids. CDR1 is MDHEN, CDR2 SYDVKM, per germline. Written as DNA, the CDR3 is TGTGCCAGCAGCACCGACTTGGGGCTCCCCTTGACAGATACGCAGTATTTT. Protein product: CASSTDLGLPLTDTQYF. The variable domain in full, completed from reference TRBV28 and TRBJ2-3, reads DVKVTQSSRYLVKRTGEKVFLECVQDMDHENMFWYRQDPGLGLRLIYFSYDVKMKEKGDIPEGYSVSREKKERFSLILESASTNQTSMYLCASSTDLGLPLTDTQYFGPGTRLTVL.

The chain is built from TRBV4-3 and TRBJ2-1; TRBD2 matches at 8 bases. After removal of 0 bases from V and 6 bases from J, the junction contained 10 bases not matched to a gene. Germline V lookup: CDR1 LGHNA, CDR2 YSLEER. The CDR3 length is 17 residues. CDR3 bases: TGCGCCAGCAGCCAAGATCGGGCCGGGAGGGCCGGCAATGAGCAGTTCTTC. Protein product: CASSQDRAGRAGNEQFF.

In regard to this clonotype: At one end, the junction sequence differs from germline, possibly due to a read error. V and J are TRBV4-2 and TRBJ2-7; D gene unclear. Germline loops: CDR1 LGHNA, CDR2 YNFKEQ. The CDR3 totals 15 residues. CDR3 bases: TGTGTCAGCAGCTTGCCCCCTAGGGCCGACTACGAGCAGTACTTC. Translating gives CVSSLPPRADYEQYF.

The chain joins TRBV7-9 to TRBJ2-7; D is possibly TRBD2 (7 bases). The germline V gene has CDR1 SEHNR and CDR2 FQNEAQ (reference sequence). With 7 bases removed from V and 7 bases from J, the gap between germline ends came to 17 bases. The CDR3 contains 13 residues. The DNA for the CDR3 is TGTGCCAGCACCAACGAGGGGGGGAATGAGCAGTACTTC. Its protein product is CASTNEGGNEQYF.